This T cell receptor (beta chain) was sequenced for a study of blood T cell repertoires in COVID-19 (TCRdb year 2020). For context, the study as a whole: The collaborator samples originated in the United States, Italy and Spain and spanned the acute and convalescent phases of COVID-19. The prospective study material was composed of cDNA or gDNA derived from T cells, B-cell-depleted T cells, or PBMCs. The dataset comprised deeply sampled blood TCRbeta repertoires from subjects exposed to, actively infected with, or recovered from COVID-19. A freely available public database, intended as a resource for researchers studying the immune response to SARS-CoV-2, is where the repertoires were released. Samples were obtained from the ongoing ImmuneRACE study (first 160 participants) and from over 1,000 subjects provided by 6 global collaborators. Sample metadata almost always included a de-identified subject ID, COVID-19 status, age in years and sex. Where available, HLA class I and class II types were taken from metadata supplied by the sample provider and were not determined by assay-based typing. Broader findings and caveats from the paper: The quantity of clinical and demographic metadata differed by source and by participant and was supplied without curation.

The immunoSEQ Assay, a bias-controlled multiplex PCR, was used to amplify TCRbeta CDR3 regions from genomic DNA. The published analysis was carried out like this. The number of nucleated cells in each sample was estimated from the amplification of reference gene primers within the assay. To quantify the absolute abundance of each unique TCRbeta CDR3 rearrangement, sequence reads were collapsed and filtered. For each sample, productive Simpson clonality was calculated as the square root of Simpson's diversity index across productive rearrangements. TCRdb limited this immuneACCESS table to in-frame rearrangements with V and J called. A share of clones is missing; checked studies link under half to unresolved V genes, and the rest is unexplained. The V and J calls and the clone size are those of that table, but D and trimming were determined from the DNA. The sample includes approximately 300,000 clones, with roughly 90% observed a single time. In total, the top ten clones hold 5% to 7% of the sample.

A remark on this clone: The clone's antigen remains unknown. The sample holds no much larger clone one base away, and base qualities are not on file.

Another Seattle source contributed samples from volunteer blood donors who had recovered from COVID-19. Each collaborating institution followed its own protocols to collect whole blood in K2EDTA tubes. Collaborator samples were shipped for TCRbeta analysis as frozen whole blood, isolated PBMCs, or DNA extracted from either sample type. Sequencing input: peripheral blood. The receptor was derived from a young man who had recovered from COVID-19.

The nucleotide sequence is given as TGTGCCGCCCTGACAGCTCCGATGAACACTGAAGCTTTCTTT. This codes for CAALTAPMNTEAFF. Recombination joined TRBV6-5 with TRBJ1-1; a tentative D match to TRBD1 spans 5 bases. Taken from cysteine to phenylalanine, the CDR3 has 14 residues. Left in the record is the CDR3 DNA by itself, 42 bases read in frame from the first base. Based on the germline V gene, the CDR1 and CDR2 sequences are MNHEY and SVGAGI. Deletion took 11 bases off V and 0 bases off J, with a span of 16 bases between the germline ends.